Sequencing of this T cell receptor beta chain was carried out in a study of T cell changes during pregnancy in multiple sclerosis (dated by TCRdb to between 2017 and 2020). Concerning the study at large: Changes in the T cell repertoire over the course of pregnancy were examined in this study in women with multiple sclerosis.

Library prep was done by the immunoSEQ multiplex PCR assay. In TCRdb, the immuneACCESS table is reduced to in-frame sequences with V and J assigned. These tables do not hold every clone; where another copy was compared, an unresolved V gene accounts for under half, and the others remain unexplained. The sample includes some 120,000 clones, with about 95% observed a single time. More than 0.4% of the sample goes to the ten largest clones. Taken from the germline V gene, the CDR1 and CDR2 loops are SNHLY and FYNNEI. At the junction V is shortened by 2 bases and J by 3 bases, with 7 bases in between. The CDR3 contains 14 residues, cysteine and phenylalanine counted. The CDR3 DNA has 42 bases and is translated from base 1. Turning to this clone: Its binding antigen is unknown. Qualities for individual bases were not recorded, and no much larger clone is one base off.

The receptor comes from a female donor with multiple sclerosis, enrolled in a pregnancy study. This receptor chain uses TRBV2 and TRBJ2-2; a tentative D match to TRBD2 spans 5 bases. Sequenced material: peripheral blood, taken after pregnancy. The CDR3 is CASSERTYTGELFF. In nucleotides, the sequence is TGTGCCAGCAGTGAAAGGACTTACACCGGGGAGCTGTTTTTT. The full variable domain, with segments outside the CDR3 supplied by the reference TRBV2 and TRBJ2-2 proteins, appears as EPEVTQTPSHQVTQMGQEVILRCVPISNHLYFYWYRQILGQKVEFLVSFYNNEISEKSEIFDDQFSVERPDGSNFTLKIRSTKLEDSAMYFCASSERTYTGELFFGEGSRLTVL.